These 26 T cell receptor beta chains were sequenced from one sample in a study of Graves' ophthalmopathy and Graves' hyperthyroidism. RNA transcripts yielded amplified TCR beta CDR3 regions. Second-round multiplex PCR came after a first-round RT-PCR that employed HTBI primers. TCRdb analysed the multiplex PCR reads with MiXCR anew, one entry per CDR3 protein. The sample records about 640,000 distinct CDR3 sequences, approximately 39% being singletons. Material for sequencing was peripheral blood. The source is an adult man with Graves' ophthalmopathy.

This clonotype was recorded only once. The rearrangement uses TRBV29-1 and TRBJ1-5; the D is unclear. V lost 4 bases and J lost 1, with 8 bases in between. The CDR3 loop spans 13 amino acids. CDR1 and CDR2 from the germline V gene are SQVTM and ANQGSEA. The CDR3: CSVAGSSNQPQHF. The CDR3 DNA reads TGCAGCGTTGCTGGGTCCAGCAATCAGCCCCAGCATTTT.

This clonotype has ten or more counts. The chain recombines TRBV7-6 with TRBJ2-7, with 10 nucleotides matching TRBD1. Germline V gene sequence: CDR1 SGHVS, CDR2 FNYEAQ. This CDR3 spans 15 amino acids. V was pared by 2 bases and J by 3 bases, with 4 bases of the junction left unmatched. The CDR3 nucleotides are TGTGCCAGCAGCTTAACGGGACAGGGGAGCTACGAGCAGTACTTC. This encodes CASSLTGQGSYEQYF.

This clonotype was found many times. This rearrangement joins TRBV6-5 to TRBJ1-4; D may be TRBD1 (5 bases). The CDR3 runs 15 residues. CDR1 MNHEY and CDR2 SVGAGI come from the germline V gene. The V gene lost 6 bases and the J gene lost 0 bases, with 11 bases spanning the gap. The CDR3 region has the DNA TGTGCCAGCAGACCTCGACAGACAACTAATGAAAAACTGTTTTTT. This codes for CASRPRQTTNEKLFF.

This clonotype showed up many times. The rearrangement joins TRBV7-9 to TRBJ2-7, with no clear D. The V end lost 3 bases, the J end lost 2 bases, and 11 bases lay between the germline ends. The CDR3 is 14 amino acids. From germline, CDR1 is SEHNR and CDR2 FQNEAQ (reference sequence). CDR3 nucleotide sequence: TGTGCCAGCAGCTTTAAGAGTGTACCCTACGAGCAGTACTTC. It translates to CASSFKSVPYEQYF.

Details on this clonotype: Because it lacks the conserved phenylalanine or tryptophan at the end, this CDR3 is likely a read error. The chain has TRBV5-1 and TRBJ1-1; D possibly corresponds to TRBD1 (5 bases). Germline-derived CDR1 and CDR2 are SGHRS and YFSETQ. V lost 5 bases to trimming and J lost 5 bases, with 13 bases between them. CDR3 length equals 13 residues. The CDR3 spells CASRGGRWTEAFS. CDR3 coding DNA: TGCGCCAGCAGGGGGGGGAGATGGACTGAAGCTTTCTCT.

The chain employs TRBV18 and TRBJ1-6; D uncertain. V lost 1 base and J 6 bases, leaving 13 bases between the germline ends. The germline CDR1 and CDR2 sequences are KGHSH and LQKENI. CDR3 size: 16 residues. The CDR3 spells CASSPRTRAGNSPLHF. In DNA form, the CDR3 reads TGTGCCAGCTCACCACGTACTAGGGCGGGTAATTCACCCCTCCACTTT.

The chain uses TRBV4-1 and TRBJ1-6; D is ambiguous. The CDR3 contains 15 residues. V was pared by 1 base and J by 7 bases, with 11 bases between. In germline, CDR1 is MGHRA, CDR2 YSYEKL. The CDR3 sequence is CASSQVVARNSPLHF. The CDR3 DNA follows: TGCGCCAGCAGCCAAGTTGTCGCCAGAAATTCACCCCTCCACTTT.

Turning to this clonotype: This could be a read error, since a much larger clone is one nucleotide away. The V gene is TRBV2, the J gene TRBJ1-2; 8 bases agree with TRBD1. J was trimmed by 3 bases and V by 11 bases; bases with no gene match: 11. Germline-derived CDR1 and CDR2 are SNHLY and FYNNEI. This CDR3 contains 14 residues. The CDR3 protein is CACTDQGAYYGYTF. The CDR3 nucleotides are TGTGCCTGCACAGATCAGGGGGCTTACTATGGCTACACCTTC.

As regards this clonotype: A read error may account for a junction end that differs from germline. V usage is TRBV4-1 and J usage is TRBJ1-4; D not resolved. The CDR3 has 11 residues. Germline CDR1 and CDR2: MGHRA and YSYEKL. Written as DNA, the CDR3 is TGCGCCAGCAGCCAAACCGGGTCTCCGATTTTT. Its protein product is CASSQTGSPIF.

Ten or more counts support this clonotype. V gene TRBV12-3 or TRBV12-4 combines with J gene TRBJ1-2; TRBD1 is a possible D gene (6 bases). With 5 bases removed from V and 3 bases from J, the gap between germline ends came to 16 bases. The CDR3 has 15 amino acids. CDR3 sequence reads: CASSPMSTGDYGYTF. The DNA for the CDR3 is TGTGCCAGCAGTCCCATGTCGACAGGCGACTATGGCTACACCTTC.

V and J are TRBV25-1 and TRBJ1-2; 7 bases are a match to TRBD1. This CDR3 contains 17 residues. Per the germline V gene, CDR1 is MGHDK and CDR2 is SYGVNS. The trim removed 5 bases at V and 0 bases at J, leaving 12 bases unmatched. As DNA, the CDR3 is TGTGCCAGCAGTCCTTTGACAGGGCGGCATACTAACTATGGCTACACCTTC. This gives the protein CASSPLTGRHTNYGYTF.

With respect to this clonotype: This may stem from a read error, because a much larger clone lies one nucleotide away. The V call is TRBV5-1, the J call TRBJ1-6, with TRBD1 identical over 7 bases. This CDR3 region has 16 residues. With 2 bases clipped from V and 7 bases from J, the junction kept 9 bases outside the gene matches. Per germline, CDR1 SGHRS and CDR2 YFSETQ. The CDR3 region is CASSFGGTASNSPLHF. CDR3 DNA: TGCGCCAGCAGCTTTGGAGGGACAGCATCGAATTCACCCCTCCACTTT.

This clonotype was seen many times. V usage is TRBV9 and J usage is TRBJ1-5, with 8 bases matching TRBD1. CDR1 is SGDLS and CDR2 is YYNGEE in the germline V gene. The CDR3 covers 15 residues. V was clipped by 3 bases and J by 7 bases; unmatched bases: 9. The CDR3 is CASSGPGQGGQPQHF. CDR3 bases: TGTGCCAGCAGCGGGCCCGGACAGGGAGGCCAGCCCCAGCATTTT. The full variable domain, its missing parts supplied by reference TRBV9 and TRBJ1-5, is DSGVTQTPKHLITATGQRVTLRCSPRSGDLSVYWYQQSLDQGLQFLIQYYNGEERAKGNILERFSAQQFPDLHSELNLSSLELGDSALYFCASSGPGQGGQPQHFGDGTRLSIL.

This clonotype was seen a handful of times. This sequence joins TRBV9 and TRBJ2-7; 10 bases align to TRBD1. This CDR3 is built from 15 residues. Looked up from germline, CDR1 is SGDLS and CDR2 is YYNGEE. V trimming: 4 bases; J trimming: 2 bases; junction bases outside the gene matches: 6. CDR3 region: CASSSFGTGAYEQYF. In DNA form, the CDR3 reads TGTGCCAGCAGCTCCTTTGGGACAGGGGCCTACGAGCAGTACTTC.

This clonotype was counted at least ten times. The chain combines TRBV5-8 with TRBJ1-4; 9 bases agree with TRBD1. CDR3 size: 15 residues. The V segment lost 3 bases and the J segment 4 bases; nucleotides outside the gene matches: 4. Germline loops: CDR1 SGHTS, CDR2 YDEGEE. In nucleotides, the CDR3 is TGTGCCAGCAGCTCAACAGGGGGCAATAATGAAAAACTGTTTTTT. Amino acid sequence: CASSSTGGNNEKLFF. Full variable domain (outside the CDR3, taken from reference TRBV5-8 and TRBJ1-4): EAGVTQSPTHLIKTRGQQATLRCSPISGHTSVYWYQQALGLGLQFLLWYDEGEERNRGNFPPRFSGRQFPNYSSELNVNALELEDSALYLCASSSTGGNNEKLFFGSGTQLSVL.

This chain connects TRBV25-1 to TRBJ2-3; D not certain. V gave up 3 bases and J gave up 6 bases, with 19 bases separating them. Germline assignment: CDR1 MGHDK and CDR2 SYGVNS. This CDR3 has 16 amino acids. The CDR3: CASSDTGNALPDTQYF. The CDR3 nucleotides are TGTGCCAGCAGTGATACTGGGAATGCTCTCCCGGATACGCAGTATTTT.

This clonotype was picked up many times. The chain employs TRBV2 and TRBJ2-7, with 8 bases fitting TRBD2. The trim removed 8 bases at V and 5 bases at J, leaving 11 bases unmatched. The CDR3 has 14 residues. From germline, CDR1 is SNHLY and CDR2 FYNNEI. CDR3 loop: CASLRVAGRDEQYF. CDR3 DNA: TGTGCCAGCCTGAGGGTAGCGGGAAGGGACGAGCAGTACTTC.

Worth noting for this clonotype: This may be a read error: a much more frequent sequence differs by one nucleotide. J is TRBJ1-3 and V is TRBV2; perhaps TRBD1 as D (6 bases). Germline V lookup: CDR1 SNHLY, CDR2 FYNNEI. With 6 bases removed from V and 8 bases from J, the gap between germline ends came to 17 bases. The CDR3 is 14 residues long. The CDR3 region has the DNA TGTGCCAGCAGCCCAGATCGATCAGGGGACACCATATATTTT. Residues: CASSPDRSGDTIYF.

V usage is TRBV20-1 and J usage is TRBJ2-2, with D perhaps matching TRBD2 (5 bases). The CDR3 spans 13 residues. Germline V lookup: CDR1 DFQATT, CDR2 SNEGSKA (reference sequence). Trimming took 4 bases from V and 3 from J, leaving 9 bases between them. For the CDR3, the DNA is TGCAGTGCTATCACTAGTTACACCGGGGAGCTGTTTTTT. Translated, it gives CSAITSYTGELFF.

This clonotype was counted ten times or more. This chain links TRBV29-1 with TRBJ1-2; D gene ambiguous. Germline CDR1 is SQVTM and CDR2 is ANQGSEA. This CDR3 spans 12 amino acids. Between the trimmed V and J ends, which lost 6 bases and 2 bases, there was a span of 10 bases. The CDR3 region is CSVDSINYGYTF. CDR3 sequence (DNA): TGCAGCGTGGATAGTATAAACTATGGCTACACCTTC.

The rearrangement links TRBV10-3 to TRBJ1-2, with 7 nucleotides matching TRBD1. This CDR3 region has 13 residues. V lost 4 bases, J lost 7 bases, and 6 bases stayed unmatched. Per germline, CDR1 ENHRY and CDR2 SYGVKD. The CDR3 loop is CAISGGGAAGYTF. The CDR3 nucleotides read TGTGCCATCAGTGGAGGGGGCGCCGCTGGCTACACCTTC.

The J gene is TRBJ2-7, the V gene TRBV7-3; perhaps D is TRBD1 or TRBD2 (5 bases each). The CDR3 is 15 residues long. The germline V gene encodes CDR1 SGHTA and CDR2 FQGTGA. V gave up 5 bases and J gave up 4 bases, with 18 bases separating them. CDR3 region: CASSNGDGAGYEQYF. The CDR3 nucleotides read TGTGCCAGCAGCAATGGGGATGGGGCGGGTTACGAGCAGTACTTC.

In its sample, this clonotype was seen a few times. The rearrangement uses TRBV2 and TRBJ2-7; D is uncertain. The CDR3 sequence is 12 residues long. The germline gives CDR1 SNHLY, CDR2 FYNNEI. V dropped 7 bases and J dropped 0 bases, with 7 bases sitting between them. The CDR3 DNA follows: TGTGCCAGCAATTTAAGCTCCTACGAGCAGTACTTC. This gives the protein CASNLSSYEQYF.

This chain links TRBV7-9 with TRBJ2-5, with TRBD1 matching 9 bases. This CDR3 spans 15 amino acids. With 4 bases clipped from V and 7 bases from J, the junction kept 10 bases outside the gene matches. Germline V CDR1 and CDR2: SEHNR, FQNEAQ (reference sequence). CDR3: CASSSPGQGVRTQYF. As DNA, the CDR3 is TGTGCCAGCAGCTCGCCGGGACAGGGTGTGAGGACCCAGTACTTC. Using reference TRBV7-9 and TRBJ2-5 for the parts outside the CDR3, the full variable domain is DTGVSQNPRHKITKRGQNVTFRCDPISEHNRLYWYRQTLGQGPEFLTYFQNEAQLEKSRLLSDRFSAERPKGSFSTLEIQRTEQGDSAMYLCASSSPGQGVRTQYFGPGTRLLVL.

As regards this clonotype: This may be a read error: a much more frequent sequence differs by one nucleotide. The chain couples TRBV7-2 to TRBJ2-7, with 10 bases that match TRBD1. Looked up from germline, CDR1 is SGHTA and CDR2 is FQGNSA. The V segment lost 5 bases and the J segment 12 bases; nucleotides outside the gene matches: 10. The length of the CDR3 is 13 residues. The CDR3 is CASSPGTGDTVYF. In nucleotides, the CDR3 is TGTGCCAGCAGCCCCGGGACAGGGGACACGGTGTACTTC.

This clonotype was recorded at least ten times. CDR3 residues: CASSVGRNSYEQYF. DNA for the CDR3: TGTGCCAGCAGCGTAGGCCGTAACTCCTACGAGCAGTACTTC. V is TRBV9 and J is TRBJ2-7, with D unclear. Deletions cut 0 bases from V and 0 bases from J, with 7 bases between. The CDR3 is 14 residues long. Germline CDR1 reads SGDLS; CDR2 reads YYNGEE.